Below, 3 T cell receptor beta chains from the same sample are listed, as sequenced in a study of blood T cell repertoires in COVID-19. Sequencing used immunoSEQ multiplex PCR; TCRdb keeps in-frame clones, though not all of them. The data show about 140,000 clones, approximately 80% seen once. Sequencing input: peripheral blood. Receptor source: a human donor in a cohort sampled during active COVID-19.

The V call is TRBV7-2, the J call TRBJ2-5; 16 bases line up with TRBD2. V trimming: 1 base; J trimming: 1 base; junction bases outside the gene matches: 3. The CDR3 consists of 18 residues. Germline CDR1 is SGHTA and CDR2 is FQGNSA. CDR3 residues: CASSLVGTSGGGQETQYF. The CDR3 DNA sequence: TGTGCCAGCAGCTTAGTTGGGACTAGCGGGGGGGGCCAAGAGACCCAGTACTTC.

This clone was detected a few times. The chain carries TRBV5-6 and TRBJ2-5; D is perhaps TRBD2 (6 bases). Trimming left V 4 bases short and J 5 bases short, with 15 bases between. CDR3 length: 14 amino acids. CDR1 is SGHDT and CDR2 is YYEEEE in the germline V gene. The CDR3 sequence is CASSMGYGGETQYF. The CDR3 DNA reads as TGTGCCAGCAGCATGGGGTATGGAGGGGAGACCCAGTACTTC.

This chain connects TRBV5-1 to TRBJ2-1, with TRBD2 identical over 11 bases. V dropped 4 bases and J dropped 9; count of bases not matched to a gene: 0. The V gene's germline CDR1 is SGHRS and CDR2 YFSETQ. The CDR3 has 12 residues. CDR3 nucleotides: TGCGCCAGCAGCACTAGCGGGGGTGAGCAGTTCTTC. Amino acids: CASSTSGGEQFF.